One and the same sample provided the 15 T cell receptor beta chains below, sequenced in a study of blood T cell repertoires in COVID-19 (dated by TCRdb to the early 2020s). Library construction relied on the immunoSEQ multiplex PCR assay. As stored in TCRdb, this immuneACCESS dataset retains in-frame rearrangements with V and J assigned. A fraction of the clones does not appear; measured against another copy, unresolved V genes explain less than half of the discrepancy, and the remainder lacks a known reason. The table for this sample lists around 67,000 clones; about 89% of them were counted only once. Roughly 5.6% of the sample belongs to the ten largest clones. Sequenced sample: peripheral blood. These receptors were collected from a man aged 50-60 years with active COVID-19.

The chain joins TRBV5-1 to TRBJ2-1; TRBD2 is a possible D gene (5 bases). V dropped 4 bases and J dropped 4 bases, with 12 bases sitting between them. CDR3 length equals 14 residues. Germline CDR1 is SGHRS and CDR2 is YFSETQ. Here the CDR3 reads CASSPEATYNEQFF. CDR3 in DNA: TGCGCCAGCAGCCCGGAGGCAACTTACAATGAGCAGTTCTTC.

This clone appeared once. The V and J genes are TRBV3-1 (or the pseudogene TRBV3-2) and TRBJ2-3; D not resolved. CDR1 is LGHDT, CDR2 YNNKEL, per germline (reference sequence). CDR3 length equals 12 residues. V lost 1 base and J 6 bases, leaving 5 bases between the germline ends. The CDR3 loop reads CASSQVADTQYF. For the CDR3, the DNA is TGTGCCAGCAGCCAAGTTGCGGATACGCAGTATTTT.

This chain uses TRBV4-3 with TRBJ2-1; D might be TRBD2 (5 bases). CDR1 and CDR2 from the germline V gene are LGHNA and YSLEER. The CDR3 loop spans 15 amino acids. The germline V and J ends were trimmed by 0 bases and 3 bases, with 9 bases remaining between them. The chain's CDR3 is CASSQDGGLYNEQFF. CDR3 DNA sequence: TGCGCCAGCAGCCAAGATGGCGGACTCTACAATGAGCAGTTCTTC.

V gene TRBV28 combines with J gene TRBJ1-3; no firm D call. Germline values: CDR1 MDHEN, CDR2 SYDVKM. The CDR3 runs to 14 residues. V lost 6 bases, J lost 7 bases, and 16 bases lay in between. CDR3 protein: CASRPPRGLNTIYF. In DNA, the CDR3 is TGTGCCAGCAGGCCCCCTCGTGGGCTCAACACCATATATTTT.

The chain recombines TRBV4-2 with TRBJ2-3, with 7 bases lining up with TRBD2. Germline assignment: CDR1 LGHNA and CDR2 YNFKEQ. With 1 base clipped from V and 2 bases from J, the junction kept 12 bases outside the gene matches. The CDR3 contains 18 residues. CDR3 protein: CASSQGPASGPDTDTQYF. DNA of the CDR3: TGTGCCAGCAGCCAAGGGCCCGCTAGCGGCCCTGACACAGATACGCAGTATTTT.

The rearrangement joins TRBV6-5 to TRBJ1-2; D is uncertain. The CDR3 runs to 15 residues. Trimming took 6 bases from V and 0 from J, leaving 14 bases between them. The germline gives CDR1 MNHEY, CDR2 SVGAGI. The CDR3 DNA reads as TGTGCCAGCAGAACACGACACCGAGCTAACTATGGCTACACCTTC. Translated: CASRTRHRANYGYTF.

The CDR3 DNA reads as TGTGCCAGCAGCGCCGGGACAGGGGTCTACAATGAGCAGTTCTTC. It codes for CASSAGTGVYNEQFF. The chain joins TRBV9 to TRBJ2-1, with 10 bases identical to TRBD1. The CDR3 has 15 amino acids. In germline, CDR1 is SGDLS, CDR2 YYNGEE. With V trimmed by 3 bases and J by 3 bases, 3 bases remained unmatched. The entire variable domain, with the rest obtained from reference TRBV9 and TRBJ2-1, is as follows: DSGVTQTPKHLITATGQRVTLRCSPRSGDLSVYWYQQSLDQGLQFLIQYYNGEERAKGNILERFSAQQFPDLHSELNLSSLELGDSALYFCASSAGTGVYNEQFFGPGTRLTVL.

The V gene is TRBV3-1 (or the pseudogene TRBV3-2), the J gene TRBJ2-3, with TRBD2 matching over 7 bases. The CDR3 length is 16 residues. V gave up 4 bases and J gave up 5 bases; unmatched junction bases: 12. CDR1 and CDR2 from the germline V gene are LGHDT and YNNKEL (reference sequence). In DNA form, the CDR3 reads TGTGCCAGCAGCCGCGGGAGAGGGGTAGGCTTAGATACGCAGTATTTT. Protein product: CASSRGRGVGLDTQYF.

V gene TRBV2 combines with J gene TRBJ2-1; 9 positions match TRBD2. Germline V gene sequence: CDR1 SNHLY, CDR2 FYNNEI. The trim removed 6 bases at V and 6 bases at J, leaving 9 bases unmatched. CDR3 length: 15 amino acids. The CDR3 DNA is TGTGCCAGCAGGGCCTTAGCGGGAGTCGGCAATGAGCAGTTCTTC. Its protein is CASRALAGVGNEQFF.

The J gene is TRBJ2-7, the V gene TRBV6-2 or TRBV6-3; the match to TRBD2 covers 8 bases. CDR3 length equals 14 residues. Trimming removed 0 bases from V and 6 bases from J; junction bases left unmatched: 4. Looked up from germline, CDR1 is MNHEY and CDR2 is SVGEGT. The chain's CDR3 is CASSYSSGGSEQYF. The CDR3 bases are TGTGCCAGCAGTTACTCGTCGGGAGGGTCCGAGCAGTACTTC.

CDR3 DNA: TGTGCCACCAGCGACCCCCGAGGGGGACTAGCGGGAGTCGAGCAGTACTTC. Its translation: CATSDPRGGLAGVEQYF. The chain carries TRBV15 and TRBJ2-7; 14 nucleotides line up with TRBD2. There are 17 residues in the CDR3. Germline V gives CDR1 LNHNV, CDR2 YYDKDF (reference sequence). With 5 bases clipped from V and 6 bases from J, the junction kept 12 bases outside the gene matches.

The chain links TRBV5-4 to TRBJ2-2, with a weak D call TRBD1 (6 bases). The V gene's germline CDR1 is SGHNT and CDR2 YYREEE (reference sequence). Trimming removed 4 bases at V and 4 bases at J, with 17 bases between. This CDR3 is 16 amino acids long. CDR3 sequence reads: CASSPLPGHTTGELFF. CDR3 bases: TGTGCCAGCAGCCCGCTACCGGGACACACCACCGGGGAGCTGTTTTTT. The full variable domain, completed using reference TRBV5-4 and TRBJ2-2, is ETGVTQSPTHLIKTRGQQVTLRCSSQSGHNTVSWYQQALGQGPQFIFQYYREEENGRGNFPPRFSGLQFPNYSSELNVNALELDDSALYLCASSPLPGHTTGELFFGEGSRLTVL.

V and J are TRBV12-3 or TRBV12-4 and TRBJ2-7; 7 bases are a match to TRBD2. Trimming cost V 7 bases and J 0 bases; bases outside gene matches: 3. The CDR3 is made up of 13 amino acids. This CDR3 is CASIRGGSYEQYF. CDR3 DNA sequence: TGTGCCAGCATTCGCGGGGGCTCCTACGAGCAGTACTTC.

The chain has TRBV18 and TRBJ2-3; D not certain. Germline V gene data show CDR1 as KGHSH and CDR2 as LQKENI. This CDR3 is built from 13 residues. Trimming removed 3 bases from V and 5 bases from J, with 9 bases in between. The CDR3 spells CASSPRSGDTQYF. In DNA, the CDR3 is TGTGCCAGCTCACCCCGGTCGGGAGATACGCAGTATTTT.

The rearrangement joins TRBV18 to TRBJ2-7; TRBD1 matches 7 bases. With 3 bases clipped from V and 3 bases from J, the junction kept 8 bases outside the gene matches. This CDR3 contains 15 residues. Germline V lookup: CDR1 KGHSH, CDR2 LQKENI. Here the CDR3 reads CASSPRDSLLYEQYF. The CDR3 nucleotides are TGTGCCAGCTCACCCCGGGACAGCCTTCTCTACGAGCAGTACTTC. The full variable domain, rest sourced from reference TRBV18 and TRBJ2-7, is NAGVMQNPRHLVRRRGQEARLRCSPMKGHSHVYWYRQLPEEGLKFMVYLQKENIIDESGMPKERFSAEFPKEGPSILRIQQVVRGDSAAYFCASSPRDSLLYEQYFGPGTRLTVT.